The clone carrying this T cell receptor beta chain was counted only a few times. What it binds is unknown. The sample has other DNA sequences that encode this CDR3 too. Individuals having autoimmune disease history or systemic immunosuppression were not enrolled. The sample comes from a study of OX40 agonist ivuxolimab in advanced cancers. Broader study findings: Clonal expansion in partial responders at 0.1-3.0 mg/kg ranked among the lowest.

This CDR3 spans 11 amino acids. V lost 2 bases, J lost 4 bases, and 5 bases lay in between. From germline, CDR1 is SQVTM and CDR2 ANQGSEA. The method was immunoSEQ multiplex PCR; TCRdb's version includes in-frame clones alone and lacks a portion of them. The sample yields about 80,000 clones, around nine tenths seen once. V usage is TRBV29-1 and J usage is TRBJ1-2; no clear D. This TCR was recovered from an adult with an advanced solid tumor such as melanoma, head and neck, liver or kidney cancer. The sequences come from CD4+ or CD8+ T cells sorted from blood, collected in a trial of the OX40 agonist ivuxolimab. As DNA, the CDR3 is TGCAGCGTTGAAAGGAGCTATGGCTACACCTTC. Its translation: CSVERSYGYTF.